The present TCR beta chain was sequenced within a study of cytomegalovirus exposure and HLA in healthy donors (dated by TCRdb to the late 2010s). Background for the entire study: An earlier analysis of approximately 600 of the donors reported about 250 Gb of sequence data and some 120 million unique TCR beta sequences from some 180 million T cells. An early release covering over 500 HLA-typed donors comprised 250 to 350 gigabases of sequencing data and tens of millions of unique TCR sequences. Of the 300 to 400 genotyped donors, approximately 83% fell in the genetic ancestry cluster associated with self-reported Caucasian donors. The study aimed to test whether cataloging public T cell receptors could reveal signatures of past pathogen exposure. The study profiled the T cell repertoires of hundreds of subjects by immunosequencing and related them to cytomegalovirus serostatus. Besides the first cohort of under 700 subjects, a separate validation cohort made up of 95 to 150 different subjects was used. High-throughput TCR immunosequencing, statistical association of individual TCRs with disease status, and machine learning were combined to predict cytomegalovirus infection status. To study patterns of TCR occurrence, a later analysis re-analyzed previously published TCR beta repertoires from 600 to 750 donors and added high-resolution HLA genotyping. Rather than drawing on any new phenotypic data, the later analysis identified candidate immune exposures from TCR beta sequences and the way those sequences occurred across donors. An earlier analysis of several hundred of the donors applied high-throughput TCR beta sequencing to assess whether each TCR beta V gene segment acted as functional or pseudogenic. Donor age, sex, ethnicity and CMV serostatus were collected together with the repertoire data. A later genetic analysis took genome-wide SNP genotypes for about 65% of the 666 donors and used that subset as a discovery cohort. Every discovery cohort repertoire had been produced on one sequencing platform. Both class I and class II loci were covered by HLA typing, at four-digit resolution. Typing coverage differed by locus: A, B, C, DRB1 and DQB1 were typed in about 629-640 donors, DQA1 in about 560, DPA1 in approximately 610, and DPB1 in around 440. Roughly 5 DR-DQ haplotypes were treated as single units for association and clustering because of strong linkage in the cohort. Among 398 genotyped donors of the cohort, an average of approximately 240,000 unique TCR beta nucleotide sequences was sequenced per donor, of which roughly 17% were non-productive. Results the study describes overall, beyond this receptor: For the cohort, immune exposure information was limited to CMV serostatus. Sequencing depth was assumed to be roughly uniform across donors in the presence/absence analyses, though that assumption may not hold. In a later analysis, most CMV-associated TCR beta chains were found to appear HLA-restricted, with HLA associations seemingly driven largely by CMV exposure. This cohort had only TCR beta chains sequenced, and the lack of alpha or paired-chain data limited which features could be detected. A further reported finding was that TCR beta sequences accurately predicted the HLA-A and HLA-B alleles for most subjects in the first cohort. The authors suggested that the approach could potentially be extended to other disease states and immunological phenotypes. Broadly in line with IMGT annotations, most TCR beta V segments showed up in productive rearrangements about 87% or about 30% of the time in an earlier analysis of approximately 600 of the donors. Because counts were too low, about 15 rarely observed V segments, including chromosome 9 orphons, were left out of the earlier analysis of over 550 of the donors. Because some donors lacked HLA typing at each locus, the association tests relied only on the typed subset. The classifier was reported to diagnose cytomegalovirus status with high specificity and sensitivity in both the original and validation cohorts. In a later analysis, TCR association rates were found to vary across HLA loci, with the most associated TCRs seen for DRB1 alleles and the fewest for HLA-C alleles. Some IMGT-functional V segments, including TRBV6-2 and TRBV6-3, could not be distinguished by the 87-base-pair reads and were therefore excluded. A group of highly shared sequence variants was considered likely to be a technical artifact of the sequencing pipeline. In a later analysis, several top co-occurrence clusters were reported to appear linked to parvovirus B19, influenza, CMV and Epstein-Barr virus. Assigning TCR associations to individual alleles was difficult when HLA alleles, especially DR and DQ, strongly co-occurred. Correlated functional status among segregating V segments might be attributable to linkage disequilibrium, but an unknown experimental factor could not be ruled out. According to a later genetic analysis, donors in an Asian-associated ancestry cluster had fewer N-insertions in productive TCRs than the approximately 710-donor mean. In a later analysis, HLA-associated TCR beta chains showed more clonal expansion and lower generation probabilities than non-associated chains that were equally common. In the study, some 180 TCR beta chains were listed as associated with cytomegalovirus. Most TCR sequences were seen in very few donors, while some public TCRs were found in many individuals. In vitro tests confirmed that a few of the cytomegalovirus-associated TCR beta chains recognize cytomegalovirus antigens. A later analysis associated approximately 17,000 TCR beta sequences with specific HLA alleles at a false discovery rate of 0.05. V-gene and J-gene trimming of TCR beta chains was associated with a missense DCLRE1C variant in a later genetic analysis, and the association was replicated in an independent cohort.

About this clone itself: Its antigen is currently not known. It has no much larger one-base neighbor in the sample; base qualities were not kept.

In total, approximately 690 healthy bone marrow donors made up the cohort. At the time of sampling, all cohort members were nominally healthy, though unrecorded immune exposures were likely present. The donor was CMV seronegative and was included in the group of hundreds of seronegative cohort members. Each donor provided a peripheral blood sample, and peripheral blood mononuclear cells were used for TCR beta sequencing. The Qiagen DNeasy Blood Extraction Kit was used to extract genomic DNA from the blood cell samples. The library was generated by the immunoSEQ multiplex PCR assay. A mixture of 60 forward primers for TCR Vbeta segments and 13 reverse primers for TCR Jbeta segments was used in the multiplex PCR. The CDR3 region of rearranged TCR beta genes was amplified from genomic DNA with a multiplex PCR assay. On the Illumina HiSeq System, the amplified TCR beta libraries were sequenced as 87-base-pair reads. In the authors' own workflow: A later analysis tallied 70 million to 100 million unique TCR beta chains across the 700 or so repertoires, and some 12 million of those chains were shared by two or more donors. Raw reads were error-corrected and collapsed into unique sequences with a nearest-neighbor algorithm that merged closely related sequences to remove PCR and sequencing errors. CDR3 sequences were aligned to IMGT reference sequences to assign V, D and J gene segments. For a sequence to be retained, at least a six-nucleotide match to both a V gene segment and a J gene segment was required. Rearrangements were classified as productive when the CDR3 lacked stop codons and remained in frame with V and J, and all other rearrangements were classified as non-productive. CDR3 was defined according to IMGT convention as the region running from the second conserved V-encoded cysteine to the conserved J-encoded phenylalanine. In an earlier analysis of just under 600 of the donors, sequences lacking an unambiguous match to a single V gene segment were excluded. An earlier analysis of 587 of the donors classified V segments as functional when productive rearrangements were above 56.7% and as segregating when the standard deviation between donors was above 5%. A statistical classification framework was developed to diagnose cytomegalovirus status using the catalog of TCR beta chain sequences. In a later analysis, TCR nucleotide sequences were compared against IMGT/GENE-DB human TR gene sequences so that V and J genes could be assigned. Using the TCRdist pipeline, a later analysis assigned CDR3 sequences along with most-parsimonious VDJ recombination scenarios. A later analysis defined each TCR beta chain by its CDR3 amino acid sequence plus V-gene family, and excluded reads lacking a unique V-gene family. In a later analysis, 450 to 600 highly shared, low-generation-probability nucleotide sequences were removed to address suspected cross-contamination and a sequencing artifact. For each public chain, a later analysis derived a clonal expansion index from normalized ranks of inferred template counts within each repertoire. In a later analysis, generation probabilities were computed using a VDJ recombination model fitted to out-of-frame rearrangements, and the results were checked against IGoR. In a later analysis, TCR-TCR, TCR-HLA and TCR-CMV co-occurrence was scored with hypergeometric tests, and a repertoire-size bias correction was applied to TCR pairs. False discovery rates were estimated in a later analysis by permuting HLA or CMV assignments 20 times. A later analysis grouped co-occurring TCRs with DBSCAN, adding TCRdist sequence similarity when clustering within HLA-allele-positive subsets. For co-occurrence clustering, repertoires with fewer than 30,000 or more than 120,000 public chains were excluded, along with a handful of repertoires with anomalous nucleotide sharing. The source is immuneACCESS, and TCRdb retained only in-frame sequences with V and J called. Part of the clones is not carried over; for the studies checked, unresolved V genes explain less than half of this, and the remainder is unexplained. The DNA gave D and trimming, while V, J and clone size come from that table. The sample contains 150,000 to 200,000 clones, around 68% of them found a single time. Together, the top ten hold 2.5% to 3% of the sample.

Unmatched junction bases come to 8, with V trimmed by 3 bases and J by 2 bases. CDR3 length: 16 amino acids, cysteine to phenylalanine. Just the 48-base CDR3 DNA is kept, in frame starting at base 1. Reading the germline V gene gives CDR1 LGHNA and CDR2 YSLEER. This receptor chain uses TRBV4-3 and TRBJ2-3, with 7 central nucleotides matching TRBD2. Material for sequencing was PBMCs. This clonotype was obtained from a man aged 40-50 years in good health and CMV-seronegative. The bases read TGCGCCAGCAGCCAGTCACTAGCGCTATTCACAGATACGCAGTATTTT. It translates as CASSQSLALFTDTQYF.